This TCR beta chain derives from a study of T cell responses to AZD1222 COVID-19 vaccine. Concerning this clone: Its antigen remains unknown.

Produced via immunoSEQ multiplex PCR; TCRdb's table is partial and in-frame only. This sample has 210,000 or so clones, with 94% found just once. CDR1 and CDR2 (germline): SNHLY, FYNNEI. The CDR3 loop spans 15 amino acids. V was clipped by 7 bases and J by 4 bases, with 19 bases between them. Regarding the study as a whole: Seropositive AZD1222 recipients at baseline numbered only five or six. Spike-specific TCRs gained breadth and depth after people received two AZD1222 doses.

The sequence came from an adult who received the MenACWY meningococcal vaccine as a control. This material consisted of peripheral blood, taken 28 days after the second dose of the MenACWY control vaccine. V and J are TRBV2 and TRBJ1-1; TRBD1 is a possible D gene (6 bases). In DNA form, the CDR3 reads TGTGCCAGCAATTCGGACTTACAGGGCGGCACTGAAGCTTTCTTT. As protein: CASNSDLQGGTEAFF.